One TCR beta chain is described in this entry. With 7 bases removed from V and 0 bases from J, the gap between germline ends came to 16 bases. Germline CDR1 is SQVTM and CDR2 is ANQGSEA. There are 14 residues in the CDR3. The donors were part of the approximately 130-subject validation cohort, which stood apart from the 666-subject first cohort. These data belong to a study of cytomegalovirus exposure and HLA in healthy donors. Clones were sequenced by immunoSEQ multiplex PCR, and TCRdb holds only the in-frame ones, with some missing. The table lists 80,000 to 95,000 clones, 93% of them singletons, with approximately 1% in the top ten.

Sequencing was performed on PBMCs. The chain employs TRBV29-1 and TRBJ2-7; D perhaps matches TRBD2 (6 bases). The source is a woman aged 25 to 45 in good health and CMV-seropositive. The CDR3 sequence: CSAVDGRSSYEQYF. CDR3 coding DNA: TGCAGCGCCGTAGACGGGAGAAGCTCCTACGAGCAGTACTTC.